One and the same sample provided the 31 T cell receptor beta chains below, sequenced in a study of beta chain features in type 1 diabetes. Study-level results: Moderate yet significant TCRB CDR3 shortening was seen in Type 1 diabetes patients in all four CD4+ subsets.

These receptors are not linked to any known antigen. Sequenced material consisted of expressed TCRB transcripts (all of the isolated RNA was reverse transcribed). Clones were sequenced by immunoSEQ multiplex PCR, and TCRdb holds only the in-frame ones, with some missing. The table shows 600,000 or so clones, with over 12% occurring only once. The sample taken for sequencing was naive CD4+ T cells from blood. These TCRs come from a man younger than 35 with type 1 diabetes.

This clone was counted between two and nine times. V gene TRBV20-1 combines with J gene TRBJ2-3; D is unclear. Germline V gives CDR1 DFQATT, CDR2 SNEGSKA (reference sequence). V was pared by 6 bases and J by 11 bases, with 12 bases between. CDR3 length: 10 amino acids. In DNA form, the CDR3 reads TGCAGTGCGACCGGTAGAGAGCAGTATTTT. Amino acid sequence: CSATGREQYF.

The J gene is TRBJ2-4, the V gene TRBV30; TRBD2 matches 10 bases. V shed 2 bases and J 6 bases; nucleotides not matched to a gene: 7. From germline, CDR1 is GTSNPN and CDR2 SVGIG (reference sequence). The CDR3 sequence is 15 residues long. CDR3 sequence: CAWSSSGGAGNIQYF. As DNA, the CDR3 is TGTGCCTGGAGTTCCAGCGGGGGGGCCGGAAACATTCAGTACTTC.

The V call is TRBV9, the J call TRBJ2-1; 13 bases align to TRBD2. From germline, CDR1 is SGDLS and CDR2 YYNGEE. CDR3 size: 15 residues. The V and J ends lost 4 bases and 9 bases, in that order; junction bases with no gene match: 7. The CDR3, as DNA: TGTGCCAGCAGCCCGCTAGGACTAGCGGGGGTTGAGCAGTTCTTC. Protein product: CASSPLGLAGVEQFF.

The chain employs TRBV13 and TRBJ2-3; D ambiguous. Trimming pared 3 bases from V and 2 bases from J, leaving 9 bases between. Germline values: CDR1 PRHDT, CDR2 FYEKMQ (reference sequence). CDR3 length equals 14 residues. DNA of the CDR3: TGTGCCAGCAGCTTTCTTGGATACACAGATACGCAGTATTTT. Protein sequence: CASSFLGYTDTQYF.

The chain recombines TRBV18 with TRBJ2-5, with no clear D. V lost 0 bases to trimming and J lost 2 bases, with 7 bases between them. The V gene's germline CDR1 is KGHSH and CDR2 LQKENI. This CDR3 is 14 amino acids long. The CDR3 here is CASSPPAPQETQYF. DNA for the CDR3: TGTGCCAGCTCACCACCGGCCCCTCAAGAGACCCAGTACTTC.

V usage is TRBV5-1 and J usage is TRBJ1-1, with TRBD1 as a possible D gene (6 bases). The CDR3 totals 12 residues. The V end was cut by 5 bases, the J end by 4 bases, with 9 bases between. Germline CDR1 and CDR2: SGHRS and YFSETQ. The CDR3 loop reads CASSGGLTEAFF. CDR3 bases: TGCGCCAGCAGTGGGGGGCTCACTGAAGCTTTCTTT.

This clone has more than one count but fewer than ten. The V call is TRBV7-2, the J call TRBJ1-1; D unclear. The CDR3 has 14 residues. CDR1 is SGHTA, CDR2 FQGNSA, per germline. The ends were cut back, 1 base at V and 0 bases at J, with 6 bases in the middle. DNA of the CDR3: TGTGCCAGCAGCTTAGGCCCTATGAACACTGAAGCTTTCTTT. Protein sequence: CASSLGPMNTEAFF.

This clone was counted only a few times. CDR3 sequence reads: CASSEWKQGDEQYF. CDR3 nucleotide sequence: TGTGCCAGCAGTGAATGGAAACAGGGAGACGAGCAGTACTTC. The rearrangement uses TRBV25-1 and TRBJ2-7, with D maybe TRBD1 (6 bases). Between the trimmed V and J ends, which lost 1 base and 5 bases, there was a span of 12 bases. The CDR3 sequence is 14 residues long. Per the germline V gene, CDR1 is MGHDK and CDR2 is SYGVNS.

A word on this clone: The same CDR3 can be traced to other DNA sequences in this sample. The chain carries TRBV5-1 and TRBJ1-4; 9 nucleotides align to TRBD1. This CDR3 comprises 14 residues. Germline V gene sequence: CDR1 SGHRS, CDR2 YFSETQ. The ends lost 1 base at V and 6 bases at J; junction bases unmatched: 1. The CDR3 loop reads CASSLRQGDEKLFF. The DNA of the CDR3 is TGCGCCAGCAGCTTGCGACAGGGGGATGAAAAACTGTTTTTT. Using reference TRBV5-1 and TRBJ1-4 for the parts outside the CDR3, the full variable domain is KAGVTQTPRYLIKTRGQQVTLSCSPISGHRSVSWYQQTPGQGLQFLFEYFSETQRNKGNFPGRFSGRQFSNSRSEMNVSTLELGDSALYLCASSLRQGDEKLFFGSGTQLSVL.

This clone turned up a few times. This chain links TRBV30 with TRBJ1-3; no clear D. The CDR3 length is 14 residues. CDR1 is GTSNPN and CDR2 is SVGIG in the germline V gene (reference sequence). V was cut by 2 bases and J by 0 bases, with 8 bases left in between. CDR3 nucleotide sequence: TGTGCCTGGAGTATTGGACTCTCTGGAAACACCATATATTTT. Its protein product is CAWSIGLSGNTIYF.

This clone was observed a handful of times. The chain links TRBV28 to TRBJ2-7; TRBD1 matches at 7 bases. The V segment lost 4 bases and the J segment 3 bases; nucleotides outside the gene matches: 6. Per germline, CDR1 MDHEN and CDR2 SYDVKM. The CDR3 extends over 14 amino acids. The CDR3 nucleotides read TGTGCCAGCAGTTCTCCCGGGACAGTCTACGAGCAGTACTTC. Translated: CASSSPGTVYEQYF.

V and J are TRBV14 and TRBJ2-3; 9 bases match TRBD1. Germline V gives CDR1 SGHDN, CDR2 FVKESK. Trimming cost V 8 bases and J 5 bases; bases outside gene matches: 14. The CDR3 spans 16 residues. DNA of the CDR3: TGTGCCAGCCGCCGCGGGACAGGGACCGCCGAAGATACGCAGTATTTT. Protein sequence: CASRRGTGTAEDTQYF.

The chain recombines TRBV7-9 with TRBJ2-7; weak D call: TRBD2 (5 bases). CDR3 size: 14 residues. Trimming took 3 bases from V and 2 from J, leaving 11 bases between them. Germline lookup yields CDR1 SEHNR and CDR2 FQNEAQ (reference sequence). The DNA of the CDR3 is TGTGCCAGCAGCTTCGAAGCGGAGGCCTACGAGCAGTACTTC. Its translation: CASSFEAEAYEQYF.

CDR3 sequence (DNA): TGTGCCAGCACCTCCGCCGGAGGGGGGGTCAATGAGCAGTTCTTC. It codes for CASTSAGGGVNEQFF. The rearrangement joins TRBV5-4 to TRBJ2-1, with D possibly TRBD2 on 7 matching bases. Trimming removed 6 bases at V and 6 bases at J, with 19 bases between. The CDR3 consists of 15 residues. The germline V gene encodes CDR1 SGHNT and CDR2 YYREEE (reference sequence).

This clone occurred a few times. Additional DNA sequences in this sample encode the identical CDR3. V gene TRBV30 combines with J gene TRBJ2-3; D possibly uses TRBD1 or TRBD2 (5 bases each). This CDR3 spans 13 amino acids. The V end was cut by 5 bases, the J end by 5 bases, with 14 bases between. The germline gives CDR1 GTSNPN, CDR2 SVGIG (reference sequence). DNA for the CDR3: TGTGCCTGGGAGCCTGGGGGTGGAGATACGCAGTATTTT. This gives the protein CAWEPGGGDTQYF.

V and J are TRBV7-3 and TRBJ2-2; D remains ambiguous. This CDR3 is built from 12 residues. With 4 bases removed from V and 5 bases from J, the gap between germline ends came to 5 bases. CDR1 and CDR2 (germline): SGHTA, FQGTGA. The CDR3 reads CASSYYTGELFF. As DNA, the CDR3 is TGTGCCAGCAGCTACTATACCGGGGAGCTGTTTTTT.

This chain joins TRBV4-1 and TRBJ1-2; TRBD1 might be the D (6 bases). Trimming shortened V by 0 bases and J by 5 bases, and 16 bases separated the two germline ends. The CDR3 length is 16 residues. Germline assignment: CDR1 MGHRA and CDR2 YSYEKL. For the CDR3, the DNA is TGCGCCAGCAGCCAAGATTTAGGGCAGGGGCGGTATGGCTACACCTTC. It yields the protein CASSQDLGQGRYGYTF.

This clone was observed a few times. The CDR3: CAISESASGPYEQYF. The CDR3 nucleotides are TGTGCCATCAGTGAGTCTGCTAGCGGTCCCTACGAGCAGTACTTC. The V call is TRBV10-3, the J call TRBJ2-7, with 7 bases matching TRBD2. The germline V gene has CDR1 ENHRY and CDR2 SYGVKD. V was pared by 0 bases and J by 2 bases, with 4 bases of the junction left unmatched. This CDR3 comprises 15 residues.

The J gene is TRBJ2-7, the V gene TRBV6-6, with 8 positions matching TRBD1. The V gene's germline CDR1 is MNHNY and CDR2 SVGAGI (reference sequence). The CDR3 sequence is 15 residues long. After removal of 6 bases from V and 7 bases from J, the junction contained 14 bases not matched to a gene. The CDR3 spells CASSTGGSRDTEQYF. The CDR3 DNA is TGTGCCAGCAGCACAGGGGGATCAAGAGACACGGAGCAGTACTTC.

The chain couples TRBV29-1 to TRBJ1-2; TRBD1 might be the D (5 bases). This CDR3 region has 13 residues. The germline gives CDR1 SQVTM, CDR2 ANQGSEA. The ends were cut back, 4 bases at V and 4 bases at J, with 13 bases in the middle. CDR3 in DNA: TGCAGCGTTGGCAGGGATGAAGGCTATGGCTACACCTTC. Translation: CSVGRDEGYGYTF.

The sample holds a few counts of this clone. CDR3 DNA: TGTGCCAGCACCCCTCAGGGCCGTGGTAATTCACCCCTCCACTTT. Its translation is CASTPQGRGNSPLHF. The V and J genes are TRBV28 and TRBJ1-6, with D maybe TRBD1 (5 bases). The CDR3 length is 15 residues. V shed 7 bases and J shed 6 bases, with 16 bases lying between them. The germline gives CDR1 MDHEN, CDR2 SYDVKM. Using reference TRBV28 and TRBJ1-6 for the parts outside the CDR3, the full variable domain is DVKVTQSSRYLVKRTGEKVFLECVQDMDHENMFWYRQDPGLGLRLIYFSYDVKMKEKGDIPEGYSVSREKKERFSLILESASTNQTSMYLCASTPQGRGNSPLHFGNGTRLTVT.

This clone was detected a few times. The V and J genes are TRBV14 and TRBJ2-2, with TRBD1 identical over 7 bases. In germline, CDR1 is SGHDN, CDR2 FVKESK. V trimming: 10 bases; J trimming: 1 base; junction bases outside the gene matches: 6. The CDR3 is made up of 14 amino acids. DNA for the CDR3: TGTGCCATCCGGGACAGCGGGAACACCGGGGAGCTGTTTTTT. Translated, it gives CAIRDSGNTGELFF.

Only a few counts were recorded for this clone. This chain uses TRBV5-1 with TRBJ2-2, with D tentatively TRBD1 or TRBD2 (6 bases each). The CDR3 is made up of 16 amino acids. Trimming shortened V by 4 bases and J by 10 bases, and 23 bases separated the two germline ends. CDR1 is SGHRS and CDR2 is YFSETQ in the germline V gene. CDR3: CASSPAPGDSVMELFF. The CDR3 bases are TGCGCCAGCAGCCCGGCTCCAGGGGACTCAGTTATGGAGCTGTTTTTT.

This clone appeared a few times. This CDR3 is CASSFEPQHF. The CDR3 coding sequence is TGTGCCAGCAGTTTTGAGCCCCAGCATTTT. The genes are TRBV28 and TRBJ1-5; D remains unclear. The CDR3 has 10 residues. V was shortened by 3 bases and J by 8 bases, with 2 bases between the two germline ends. Germline V gene lookup returns CDR1 MDHEN and CDR2 SYDVKM.

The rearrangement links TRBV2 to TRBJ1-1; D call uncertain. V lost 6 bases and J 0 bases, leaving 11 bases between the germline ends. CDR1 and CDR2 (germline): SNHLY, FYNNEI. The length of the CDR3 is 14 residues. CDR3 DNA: TGTGCCAGCAGAGGAAACGCTCTGAACACTGAAGCTTTCTTT. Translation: CASRGNALNTEAFF.

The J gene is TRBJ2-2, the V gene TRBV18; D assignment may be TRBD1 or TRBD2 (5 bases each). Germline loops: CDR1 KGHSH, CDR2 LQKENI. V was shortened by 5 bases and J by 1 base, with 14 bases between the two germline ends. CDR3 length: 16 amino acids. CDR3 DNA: TGTGCCAGCTCATCTGAACCGGGACGGAACACCGGGGAGCTGTTTTTT. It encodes CASSSEPGRNTGELFF.

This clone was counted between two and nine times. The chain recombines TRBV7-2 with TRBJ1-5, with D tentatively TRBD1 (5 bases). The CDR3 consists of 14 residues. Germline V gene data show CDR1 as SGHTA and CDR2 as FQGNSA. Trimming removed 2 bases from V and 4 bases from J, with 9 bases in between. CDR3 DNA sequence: TGTGCCAGCAGCTTATATGGGGGGAATCAGCCCCAGCATTTT. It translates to CASSLYGGNQPQHF.

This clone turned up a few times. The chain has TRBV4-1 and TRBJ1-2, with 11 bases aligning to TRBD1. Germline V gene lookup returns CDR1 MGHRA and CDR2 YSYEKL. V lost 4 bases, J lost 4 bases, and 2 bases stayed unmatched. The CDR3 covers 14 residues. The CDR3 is CASSRGQGAYGYTF. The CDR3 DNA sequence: TGCGCCAGCAGCCGAGGACAGGGGGCCTATGGCTACACCTTC.

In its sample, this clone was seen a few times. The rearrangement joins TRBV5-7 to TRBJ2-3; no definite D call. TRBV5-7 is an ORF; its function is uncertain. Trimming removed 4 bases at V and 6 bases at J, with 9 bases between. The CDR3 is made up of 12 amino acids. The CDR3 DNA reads TGTGCCAGCAGCCTGGTTCTGGATACGCAGTATTTT. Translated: CASSLVLDTQYF.

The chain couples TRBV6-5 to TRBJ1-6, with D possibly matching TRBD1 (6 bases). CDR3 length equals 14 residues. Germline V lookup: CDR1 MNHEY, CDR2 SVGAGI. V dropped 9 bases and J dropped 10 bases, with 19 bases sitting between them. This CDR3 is CASHRGPLGSPLHF. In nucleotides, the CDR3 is TGTGCCAGTCACCGGGGGCCCCTAGGGTCACCCCTCCACTTT.

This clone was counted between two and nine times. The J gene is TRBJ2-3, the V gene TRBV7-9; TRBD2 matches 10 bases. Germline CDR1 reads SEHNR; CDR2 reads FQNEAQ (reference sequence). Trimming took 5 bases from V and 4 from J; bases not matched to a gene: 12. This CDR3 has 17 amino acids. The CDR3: CASSPLARGLASDTQYF. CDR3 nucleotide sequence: TGTGCCAGCAGCCCCCTGGCGAGGGGACTAGCGTCAGATACGCAGTATTTT.